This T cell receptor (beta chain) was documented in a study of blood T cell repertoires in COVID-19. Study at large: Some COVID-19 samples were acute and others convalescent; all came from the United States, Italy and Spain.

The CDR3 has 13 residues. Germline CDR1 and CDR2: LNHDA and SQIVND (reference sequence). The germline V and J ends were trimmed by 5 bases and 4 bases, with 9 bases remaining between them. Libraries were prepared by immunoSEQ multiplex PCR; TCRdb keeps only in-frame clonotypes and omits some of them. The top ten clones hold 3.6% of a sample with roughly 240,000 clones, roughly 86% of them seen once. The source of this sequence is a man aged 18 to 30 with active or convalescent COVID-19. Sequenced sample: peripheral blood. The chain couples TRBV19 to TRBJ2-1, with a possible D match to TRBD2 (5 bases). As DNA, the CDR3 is TGTGCCAGTAGTGACGCGGGTTACAATGAGCAGTTCTTC. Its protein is CASSDAGYNEQFF.